A single sample gave rise to the 32 T cell receptor beta chains below, sequenced in a study of blood T cells in healthy people across ages. Then a second PCR, running roughly 6 to 11 cycles, was carried out with a sample-barcoded 5' primer and a J-beta primer mix. TCRdb reprocessed the 5' RACE reads via MiXCR and lists one record per CDR3 protein. The table shows about 1.8 million distinct CDR3 sequences, with around 48% occurring only once. The source material was blood. The receptors were gathered from a middle-aged woman in good health.

The chain carries TRBV2 and TRBJ2-3; D unresolved. Per germline, CDR1 SNHLY and CDR2 FYNNEI. Trimming removed 8 bases from V and 4 bases from J, with 22 bases in between. This CDR3 contains 16 residues. Here the CDR3 DNA reads TGTGCCAGCTCCTCACCAGCTGGACCAGCCCCAGATACGCAGTATTTT. This translates into CASSSPAGPAPDTQYF.

The chain is built from TRBV7-2 and TRBJ1-4; 7 positions match TRBD1. The CDR3 is 16 amino acids. Germline assignment: CDR1 SGHTA and CDR2 FQGNSA. The trim removed 1 base at V and 0 bases at J, leaving 2 bases unmatched. The CDR3: CASSLGTGSTNEKLFF. As DNA, the CDR3 is TGTGCCAGCAGCTTAGGGACAGGCTCAACTAATGAAAAACTGTTTTTT.

This clonotype was counted only a few times. The chain joins TRBV7-2 to TRBJ2-7, with 13 bases matching TRBD2. J was trimmed by 3 bases and V by 5 bases; bases with no gene match: 16. CDR3 length equals 19 residues. Germline V gene lookup returns CDR1 SGHTA and CDR2 FQGNSA. DNA of the CDR3: TGTGCCAGCAGCGTGACTAGCGGGGGGCCTCTAGATCCTCTCTACGAGCAGTACTTC. Amino acids: CASSVTSGGPLDPLYEQYF.

V usage is TRBV25-1 and J usage is TRBJ1-4; D perhaps matches TRBD1 (5 bases). The CDR3 sequence is 15 residues long. The V and J ends lost 1 base and 8 bases respectively, with 14 bases between them. CDR1 and CDR2 from the germline V gene are MGHDK and SYGVNS. In DNA form, the CDR3 reads TGTGCCAGCAGTGAATTTGGGGCGGGCGGGGAAAAACTGTTTTTT. Translating gives CASSEFGAGGEKLFF.

This clonotype turned up a few times. V is TRBV7-2 and J is TRBJ2-7; D is perhaps TRBD1 or TRBD2 (5 bases each). Trimming shortened V by 3 bases and J by 1 base, and 19 bases separated the two germline ends. Germline lookup yields CDR1 SGHTA and CDR2 FQGNSA. The CDR3 spans 17 residues. The CDR3 reads CASSLRGEGFHSYEQYF. In nucleotides, the CDR3 is TGTGCCAGCAGCTTGAGGGGCGAGGGGTTCCATTCCTACGAGCAGTACTTC.

The chain couples TRBV20-1 to TRBJ2-5; TRBD2 aligns across 11 bases. This CDR3 spans 15 amino acids. Germline V gene sequence: CDR1 DFQATT, CDR2 SNEGSKA (reference sequence). Trimming removed 4 bases from V and 3 bases from J; junction bases left unmatched: 7. CDR3 DNA: TGCAGTGCTATTCCGGGACTAGCGGCCGAAGAGACCCAGTACTTC. As protein: CSAIPGLAAEETQYF.

The chain recombines TRBV24-1 with TRBJ2-5; D possibly corresponds to TRBD2 (6 bases). This CDR3 has 17 residues. Looked up from germline, CDR1 is KGHDR and CDR2 is SFDVKD. Trimming took 7 bases from V and 3 from J, leaving 23 bases between them. The CDR3: CATSPTLGGGFEETQYF. The CDR3 DNA reads as TGTGCCACCAGCCCAACCCTTGGTGGAGGGTTCGAAGAGACCCAGTACTTC.

The chain has TRBV3-1 and TRBJ2-5, with no clear D. With 1 base removed from V and 3 bases from J, the gap between germline ends came to 9 bases. This CDR3 contains 14 residues. Germline assignment: CDR1 LGHDT and CDR2 YNNKEL (reference sequence). In DNA, the CDR3 is TGTGCCAGCAGCCAAGGGTCCTTCGAAGAGACCCAGTACTTC. Its translation is CASSQGSFEETQYF.

The chain links TRBV7-3 to TRBJ2-7; D gene unclear. The DNA end lines up better with TRBJ2-5; the J call may be wrong. The CDR3 is 14 residues long. CDR1 SGHTA and CDR2 FQGTGA come from the germline V gene. CDR3 loop: CASSPQTETETQYF. The CDR3 bases are TGTGCCAGCAGCCCTCAAACAGAGACAGAGACCCAGTACTTC.

In its sample, this clonotype was seen a few times. The chain employs TRBV3-1 and TRBJ2-3; maybe TRBD1 (5 bases). CDR1 and CDR2 (germline): LGHDT, YNNKEL (reference sequence). This CDR3 spans 16 amino acids. V was trimmed by 2 bases and J by 1 base, leaving 13 bases between them. CDR3 protein: CASSQRRLRGTDTQYF. The CDR3 nucleotides read TGTGCCAGCAGCCAACGCAGGCTCAGGGGCACAGATACGCAGTATTTT.

This clonotype has a handful of counts. The gene calls are TRBV20-1 and TRBJ2-3, with D tentatively TRBD2 (6 bases). CDR3 size: 14 residues. The germline V gene has CDR1 DFQATT and CDR2 SNEGSKA (reference sequence). The DNA for the CDR3 is TGCAGCTCGTGGGGCGGGAAGTCCGGAGATACGCAGTATTTT. Translation gives CSSWGGKSGDTQYF.

This clonotype was seen a handful of times. The V call is TRBV25-1, the J call TRBJ1-6, with a possible D match to TRBD1 (6 bases). The CDR3 is 14 amino acids. Germline CDR1 MGHDK, CDR2 SYGVNS. Trimming took off 9 bases at V and 7 bases at J, with 16 bases between the two ends. The CDR3 spells CASADGTYNSPLHF. CDR3 sequence (DNA): TGTGCCAGTGCGGACGGGACATACAATTCACCCCTCCACTTT.

In its sample, this clonotype was seen a few times. This chain joins TRBV7-2 and TRBJ2-3, with D unclear. Germline V gives CDR1 SGHTA, CDR2 FQGNSA. V lost 3 bases to trimming and J lost 2 bases, with 9 bases between them. The CDR3 contains 14 residues. The CDR3 nucleotides are TGTGCCAGCAGCTTTAATAGTTTCACAGATACGCAGTATTTT. This gives the protein CASSFNSFTDTQYF.

This rearrangement joins TRBV24-1 to TRBJ2-1, with TRBD2 as a possible D gene (5 bases). This CDR3 has 16 residues. Germline CDR1 KGHDR, CDR2 SFDVKD. V shed 4 bases and J shed 5 bases, with 17 bases lying between them. This chain's CDR3 is CATSDPDGEFHNEQFF. CDR3 DNA sequence: TGTGCCACCAGTGACCCGGACGGGGAGTTTCACAATGAGCAGTTCTTC.

The chain carries TRBV28 and TRBJ2-1, with D possibly matching TRBD1 (6 bases). V lost 4 bases and J lost 10, with 14 bases in between. The CDR3 is made up of 13 amino acids. Per the germline V gene, CDR1 is MDHEN and CDR2 is SYDVKM. The CDR3 DNA follows: TGTGCCAGCAGTTCCGGGGACAAGAAGGAGCAGTTCTTC. This gives the protein CASSSGDKKEQFF.

The rearrangement links TRBV6-2 or TRBV6-3 to TRBJ2-5; TRBD2 is a possible D gene (5 bases). The CDR3 covers 14 residues. Germline V gene lookup returns CDR1 MNHEY and CDR2 SVGEGT. Trimming took off 2 bases at V and 2 bases at J, with 9 bases between the two ends. CDR3 DNA: TGTGCCAGCAGTTACGGACTGCATCAAGAGACCCAGTACTTC. Its protein product is CASSYGLHQETQYF.

At least ten counts were recorded for this clonotype. The CDR3 sequence: CSAPRGHSKETQYF. CDR3 DNA sequence: TGCAGTGCCCCTAGGGGGCACTCAAAAGAGACCCAGTACTTC. The chain is built from TRBV20-1 and TRBJ2-5; 7 nucleotides line up with TRBD1. This CDR3 region has 14 residues. The V and J ends lost 6 bases and 3 bases, in that order; junction bases with no gene match: 10. CDR1 is DFQATT and CDR2 is SNEGSKA in the germline V gene (reference sequence).

The rearrangement links TRBV10-1 to TRBJ2-3; 14 positions agree with TRBD2. The germline V gene has CDR1 WNHNN and CDR2 SYGVQD (reference sequence). This CDR3 spans 15 amino acids. After removal of 10 bases from V and 1 base from J, the junction contained 4 bases not matched to a gene. The CDR3 region is CATGTSGGGTDTQYF. Here the CDR3 DNA reads TGCGCCACCGGGACTAGCGGGGGAGGCACAGATACGCAGTATTTT.

Ten or more counts support this clonotype. The chain recombines TRBV12-3 or TRBV12-4 with TRBJ2-5; 8 positions agree with TRBD1. Trimming at V came to 6 bases and at J to 4 bases, leaving 10 bases not matched to a gene. The CDR3 sequence is 15 residues long. The CDR3 region is CASSPIGQGGETQYF. The CDR3 DNA is TGTGCCAGCAGCCCGATCGGACAGGGTGGAGAGACCCAGTACTTC.

V is TRBV4-3 and J is TRBJ1-1, with D unresolved. The CDR3 loop spans 13 amino acids. Trimming took off 1 base at V and 4 bases at J, with 7 bases between the two ends. The germline V gene has CDR1 LGHNA and CDR2 YSLEER. Here the CDR3 reads CASSQVPPTEAFF. The CDR3 DNA reads TGCGCCAGCAGCCAAGTTCCCCCCACTGAAGCTTTCTTT.

This clonotype was seen only a few times. This sequence joins TRBV20-1 and TRBJ2-4; D unresolved. Germline V gene data show CDR1 as DFQATT and CDR2 as SNEGSKA (reference sequence). The length of the CDR3 is 14 residues. With 0 bases removed from V and 0 bases from J, the gap between germline ends came to 6 bases. The CDR3 here is CSARDVLAKNIQYF. CDR3 sequence (DNA): TGCAGTGCTAGAGACGTCTTAGCCAAAAACATTCAGTACTTC.

This clonotype has just a few counts. The CDR3 DNA reads TGTGCCAGCAGCGTGGGACCGCCGGAGATAGAGACCCAGTACTTC. Its protein product is CASSVGPPEIETQYF. The rearrangement links TRBV2 to TRBJ2-5; D is tentatively TRBD1 or TRBD2 (5 bases each). The CDR3 sequence is 15 residues long. V shed 6 bases and J shed 4 bases, with 18 bases lying between them. Germline loops: CDR1 SNHLY, CDR2 FYNNEI.

This chain connects TRBV6-2 or TRBV6-3 to TRBJ2-3; D is possibly TRBD1 (6 bases). Looked up from germline, CDR1 is MNHEY and CDR2 is SVGEGT. The V end lost 6 bases, the J end lost 2 bases, and 15 bases lay between the germline ends. This CDR3 comprises 15 residues. Here the CDR3 reads CASSLPGHPTDTQYF. The CDR3 bases are TGTGCCAGCAGCCTCCCGGGACATCCCACAGATACGCAGTATTTT.

A few counts support this clonotype. J is TRBJ2-7 and V is TRBV15, with D perhaps matching TRBD2 (6 bases). Germline V gene lookup returns CDR1 LNHNV and CDR2 YYDKDF (reference sequence). Trimming took off 8 bases at V and 5 bases at J, with 13 bases between the two ends. The CDR3 is made up of 12 amino acids. CDR3 in amino acids: CATSSGGNEQYF. CDR3 DNA sequence: TGTGCCACCTCTTCCGGGGGAAACGAGCAGTACTTC. The whole variable domain, filled in from reference TRBV15 and TRBJ2-7, reads DAMVIQNPRYQVTQFGKPVTLSCSQTLNHNVMYWYQQKSSQAPKLLFHYYDKDFNNEADTPDNFQSRRPNTSFCFLDIRSPGLGDTAMYLCATSSGGNEQYFGPGTRLTVT.

The chain links TRBV12-3 or TRBV12-4 to TRBJ2-7; the match to TRBD1 covers 7 bases. V dropped 6 bases and J dropped 0; count of bases not matched to a gene: 8. The CDR3 sequence is 15 residues long. DNA of the CDR3: TGTGCCAGCAGCGGACGACAGGGCGTCTCCTACGAGCAGTACTTC. Its translation is CASSGRQGVSYEQYF.

The rearrangement uses TRBV3-1 and TRBJ1-2, with D unclear. V shed 1 base and J shed 2 bases, with 11 bases lying between them. This CDR3 has 15 amino acids. CDR1 and CDR2 (germline): LGHDT, YNNKEL (reference sequence). CDR3 sequence (DNA): TGTGCCAGCAGCCAAGGTGGCGGAACCAACTATGGCTACACCTTC. This codes for CASSQGGGTNYGYTF.

The chain is built from TRBV7-9 and TRBJ2-1; D remains unclear. The germline V gene encodes CDR1 SEHNR and CDR2 FQNEAQ (reference sequence). V was clipped by 5 bases and J by 2 bases, with 13 bases between them. This CDR3 is 15 amino acids long. The CDR3 region is CASSLPRRPYNEQFF. For the CDR3, the DNA is TGTGCCAGCAGCCTCCCTAGACGTCCCTACAATGAGCAGTTCTTC. The whole variable domain, remainder taken from reference TRBV7-9 and TRBJ2-1, is DTGVSQNPRHKITKRGQNVTFRCDPISEHNRLYWYRQTLGQGPEFLTYFQNEAQLEKSRLLSDRFSAERPKGSFSTLEIQRTEQGDSAMYLCASSLPRRPYNEQFFGPGTRLTVL.

This clonotype has a handful of counts. The rearrangement uses TRBV7-2 and TRBJ2-1, with TRBD2 identical over 7 bases. The CDR3 loop spans 15 amino acids. J was trimmed by 5 bases and V by 5 bases; bases with no gene match: 9. Germline V gives CDR1 SGHTA, CDR2 FQGNSA. The CDR3 bases are TGTGCCAGCAGCCCAGAGCCAGCGGGGAACAATGAGCAGTTCTTC. Translated, it gives CASSPEPAGNNEQFF.

This clonotype has more than one count but fewer than ten. The gene calls are TRBV4-3 and TRBJ2-7, with 10 nucleotides matching TRBD2. The J segment lost 3 bases and the V segment lost 0 bases, leaving 5 bases of the junction unmatched. Germline assignment: CDR1 LGHNA and CDR2 YSLEER. There are 16 residues in the CDR3. CDR3 sequence: CASSQDTGLAFYEQYF. As DNA, the CDR3 is TGCGCCAGCAGCCAAGATACGGGACTAGCGTTCTACGAGCAGTACTTC.

The chain employs TRBV23-1 and TRBJ1-6; 9 bases match TRBD1. TRBV23-1 falls under the ORF class, with uncertain function. The junction had 11 bases not matched to a gene; V was cut back by 7 bases and J by 10 bases. The CDR3 spans 15 residues. CDR3 region: CASTHRDREGSPLHF. The CDR3 nucleotides read TGCGCCAGCACCCACCGGGACAGGGAAGGCTCACCCCTCCACTTT.

The table lists this clonotype with a few counts. The chain combines TRBV4-1 with TRBJ2-7; 7 bases agree with TRBD2. This CDR3 region has 15 residues. The germline V gene has CDR1 MGHRA and CDR2 YSYEKL. J was trimmed by 3 bases and V by 0 bases; bases with no gene match: 5. The CDR3: CASSQESGLSYEQYF. For the CDR3, the DNA is TGCGCCAGCAGCCAAGAATCGGGACTAAGCTACGAGCAGTACTTC.

The CDR3: CASSTQGLGTQYF. Here the CDR3 DNA reads TGTGCCAGCAGTACACAGGGCCTCGGGACCCAGTACTTC. This chain uses TRBV6-5 with TRBJ2-5; a weak D match, TRBD1 (6 bases). V was trimmed by 5 bases and J by 7 bases, leaving 14 bases between them. This CDR3 spans 13 amino acids. Germline CDR1 reads MNHEY; CDR2 reads SVGAGI.